This T cell receptor (beta chain) was recorded in a study of blood T cell repertoires in COVID-19. This table comes from immunoSEQ multiplex PCR, and its TCRdb copy is limited to in-frame clones, with some not included. Of 70,000 to 95,000 clones in the sample, around four fifths are singletons; the top ten hold over 15%. Sequencing input: peripheral blood. This TCR derives from a man aged 80 or over with active or convalescent COVID-19.

CDR3 nucleotide sequence: TGTGCCAGCAGCTTGTTCTCAGACAGGGCGACCGGGGAGCTGTTTTTT. Translated: CASSLFSDRATGELFF. This chain connects TRBV5-5 to TRBJ2-2, with 7 bases matching TRBD1. From germline, CDR1 is SGHKS and CDR2 YYEKEE (reference sequence). Trimming at V came to 1 base and at J to 5 bases, leaving 8 bases not matched to a gene. CDR3 length: 16 amino acids.